Included here is one T cell receptor beta chain sequence, with context. This sample is drawn from a study of blood T cell repertoires in COVID-19. Study in general: Samples representing acute and convalescent COVID-19 were sourced from the United States, Italy and Spain. The analysed material was cDNA or gDNA that came from T cells, B-cell-depleted T cells, or PBMCs.

In the source study's methods: Estimates of nucleated cell counts were drawn from the amplification of reference gene primers. Produced via immunoSEQ multiplex PCR; TCRdb's table is partial and in-frame only. From that table come the V and J calls and clone size; the DNA was used to work out D and trimming. The sample gives 150,000 or so clones, approximately 82% of which show up once; over 12% is in the top ten. The germline V gene has CDR1 LNHDA and CDR2 SQIVND (reference sequence). Trimming removed 6 bases from V and 14 bases from J, with 23 bases in between. The CDR3 extends over 15 amino acids. This TCR was recovered from a human donor with acute or convalescent COVID-19. The donor label of this sample is uncertain. The rearrangement joins TRBV19 to TRBJ1-6, with a possible D match to TRBD1 (5 bases). Material: peripheral blood. This CDR3 reads CASRTLRPGELTLHF. The CDR3 DNA is TGTGCCAGTAGAACCCTGCGTCCGGGGGAATTAACCCTCCACTTT.